This is a list of T cell receptor beta chains from one sample in a study of T-cell reconstitution after alpha-beta-depleted transplantation in children. TCRdb fed the PCR reads into MiXCR, producing one record per CDR3 protein. The sample records about 110,000 distinct CDR3 sequences, 10% being singletons. The source was PBMCs from the stem cell graft donor, collected from the stem cell graft. The receptor source for this set is a human donor who donated a stem cell graft to a child with acute lymphoblastic leukemia. The conserved cysteine and the conserved F or W are not part of the CDR3 here.

TRBV6-5,TRBJ1-5,ASSYEGGRQPQH
TRBV12-3/TRBV12-4,TRBJ1-1,ASRYRDSTEAF
TRBV11-3,TRBJ1-1,ASSSQLNTEAF
TRBV20-1,TRBJ2-2,SVLTGGRTGELF
TRBV7-8,TRBJ2-2,ASSERTGELF
TRBV27,TRBJ1-1,ASSLVDMNTEAF
TRBV7-8,TRBJ2-7,ASRLDRAGGEQY
TRBV29-1,TRBJ2-5,SAASGTRETQY
TRBV5-1,TRBJ2-7,ASSPGQGVYEQY
TRBV3-1,TRBJ2-1,ASSLTSGRFNEQF
TRBV6-6,TRBJ2-3,ASSYTTSSTDTQY
TRBV4-3,TRBJ2-1,ASSPRDPSDEQF
TRBV7-2,TRBJ2-6,ASSPSPGANVLT
TRBV12-3/TRBV12-4,TRBJ1-1,ASSYLDPVTEAF
TRBV6-5,TRBJ1-5,ASNPRTGANQPQH
TRBV5-1,TRBJ2-2,ASSLVTGTANTGELF
TRBV12-3/TRBV12-4,TRBJ2-7,ASSLRTGGGFYEQY
TRBV25-1,TRBJ2-7,ASSDGVAGGYYEQY
TRBV11-2,TRBJ2-5,ASSLNTGLQETQY
TRBV28,TRBJ2-3,ASSRTGTSGREGEDTQY
TRBV6-2/TRBV6-3,TRBJ2-1,ASRQTSYNEQF
TRBV20-1,TRBJ1-3,SAGQRNTIY
TRBV5-1,TRBJ1-2,ASSFSGGYT
TRBV12-3/TRBV12-4,TRBJ1-4,ASSLDHATNEKLF
TRBV7-3,TRBJ2-3,ASSSTSLPDTQY
TRBV20-1,TRBJ2-1,SASSPNSGGSYNEQF
TRBV6-5,TRBJ1-5,ASSSTGLSNQPQH
TRBV4-2,TRBJ2-3,ASSQAPTSGSSDTQY
TRBV20-1,TRBJ2-7,SAVGTGYEQY
TRBV3-1,TRBJ1-5,ASSLRGQGQPQH
TRBV4-3,TRBJ1-2,ASSQVKAEHYGYT
TRBV20-1,TRBJ2-3,SAREGPGGPGDTQY
TRBV20-1,TRBJ2-7,SASPLAGEGYEQY
TRBV15,TRBJ2-6,ATSRDRETGANVLT
TRBV10-3,TRBJ2-1,AIRPRTHNEQF
TRBV6-2/TRBV6-3,TRBJ2-7,ASSWGQGTFYEQY
TRBV25-1,TRBJ2-7,ASKGQGGYEQY
TRBV20-1,TRBJ2-7,SAREGGSYEQY
TRBV20-1,TRBJ2-1,SAVAGSSSYNEQF
TRBV29-1,TRBJ2-7,SVDVGQGFYEQY
TRBV19,TRBJ2-3,ASRIRTGPSTDTQY
TRBV30,TRBJ1-5,AWSEAASNQPQH
TRBV12-5,TRBJ1-2,ASGLGQGAVT
TRBV7-2,TRBJ1-3,ASSLAGGKNTIY
TRBV7-9,TRBJ2-7,ASSPPAEQY
TRBV5-5,TRBJ2-7,ASSWAWTSGRVRSEQY
TRBV29-1,TRBJ2-1,SARMGVLGNEQF
TRBV20-1,TRBJ2-3,SAILLATSTDTQY
TRBV27,TRBJ1-1,ASRLVGGGNTEAF
TRBV7-9,TRBJ2-5,ASSLEVRGVKETQY
TRBV12-3/TRBV12-4,TRBJ1-1,ASSLGWGTGATEAF